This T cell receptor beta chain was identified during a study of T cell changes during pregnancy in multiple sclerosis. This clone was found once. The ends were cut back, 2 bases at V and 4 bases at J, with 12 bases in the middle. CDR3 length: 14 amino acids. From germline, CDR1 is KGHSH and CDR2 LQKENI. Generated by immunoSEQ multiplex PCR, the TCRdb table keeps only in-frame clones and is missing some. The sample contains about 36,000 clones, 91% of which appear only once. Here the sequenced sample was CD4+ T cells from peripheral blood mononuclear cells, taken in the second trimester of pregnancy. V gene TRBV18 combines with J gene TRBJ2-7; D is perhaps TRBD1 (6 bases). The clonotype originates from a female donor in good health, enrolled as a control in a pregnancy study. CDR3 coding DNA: TGTGCCAGCTCACCATTGAGGACAGAGTACGAGCAGTACTTC. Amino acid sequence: CASSPLRTEYEQYF.